The rows below give T cell receptor beta chains drawn from one sample of a study of vaccination effects on CD4 cells after COVID-19. Which antigens these TCRs recognize remains unknown. Assay: immunoSEQ multiplex PCR; the TCRdb copy retains only in-frame clones and omits some. This table has about 20,000 clones, around 70% appearing once. The sequencing here drew on CD4+ T cells from PBMCs cultured with HCoV-NL63 spike peptides, taken after COVID-19 vaccination. The receptors originated from a human donor who received a COVID-19 vaccine. The conserved cysteine and the conserved F or W are not part of the CDR3 here. Each record gives: D gene, clone size, V gene, J gene, CDR3 protein. The D gene is left open where the match is weak. Clone size is given for some rows only: seen once, a few or many times, or a class if the clone is expanded.

TRBD1	.	TRBV5-1	TRBJ1-2	ASSSSWDSLGGYT
.	.	TRBV5-8	TRBJ1-2	ASSLGMLAYGYT
.	.	TRBV10-3	TRBJ2-2	AISESTDPTGELF
.	once	TRBV11-2	TRBJ1-2	ASSSGMPHNGYT
TRBD1	few	TRBV5-1	TRBJ2-7	ASSLAGDRGGEQY
.	.	TRBV5-5	TRBJ2-7	ASSLFGGPTYEQY
TRBD1	medium-sized	TRBV6-5	TRBJ1-2	ASSKPGQGTYGYT
.	.	TRBV2	TRBJ1-2	ASILPPARGGYT
TRBD2	.	TRBV2	TRBJ2-1	ASRYGTSGRFYNEQF
.	.	TRBV6-4	TRBJ1-1	ASRGTGMNTEAF
.	few	TRBV11-2	TRBJ2-2	ASSFGGGNTGELF
TRBD1	.	TRBV5-5	TRBJ1-6	ASSLVGTESTPLH
.	.	TRBV2	TRBJ1-2	ASSELPHRGYT
.	.	TRBV10-3	TRBJ1-5	AISDRSGINQPQH
.	.	TRBV5-1	TRBJ1-2	ASSLVVGSNGYT
.	few	TRBV7-2	TRBJ2-5	ASSKNSGEKETQY
.	few	TRBV12-3/TRBV12-4	TRBJ1-4	ASTEMNNEKLF
.	.	TRBV5-1	TRBJ2-1	ASKGRWSGHEQF
.	.	TRBV14	TRBJ1-2	ASSQRLGAGYT